The rows below give T cell receptor beta chains drawn from one sample of a study of spatial heterogeneity in lung cancer. A single record per CDR3 protein comes from TCRdb applying MiXCR to the 5' RACE reads. The repertoire includes about 87,000 distinct CDR3 sequences, approximately 19% of them detected once, and 21% sits in the top ten. This sample comprised PBMCs, obtained at follow-up. The receptors originated from a male donor with early-stage non-small cell lung cancer. The CDR3 runs from the conserved cysteine through the conserved F or W. The D gene is left open where the match is weak. Only some rows state a clone size, as once, few, many or a class for expanded clones.

CDR3	DNA	J	size	D	V
CASSPISGTGAGEQYF	TGTGCCAGCAGCCCAATTTCCGGGACAGGGGCTGGCGAGCAGTACTTC	TRBJ2-7	few	TRBD1	TRBV3-1
CASSYVSYEQYF	TGTGCCAGCAGTTATGTCTCCTACGAGCAGTACTTC	TRBJ2-7	-	-	TRBV6-2/TRBV6-3
CASSQVSDEAFF	TGTGCCAGCAGCCAAGTTTCAGACGAAGCTTTCTTT	TRBJ1-1	-	-	TRBV14
CASRASLLAAKDTQYF	TGCGCCAGCAGGGCGAGTTTACTAGCGGCAAAAGATACGCAGTATTTT	TRBJ2-3	many	TRBD2	TRBV5-1
CATGRDTGELFF	TGTGCCACCGGGAGGGACACCGGGGAGCTGTTTTTT	TRBJ2-2	-	TRBD2	TRBV7-3
CSVDLGLNTGELFF	TGCAGCGTTGATTTGGGGTTGAACACCGGGGAGCTGTTTTTT	TRBJ2-2	-	-	TRBV29-1
CATRGRKSGELFF	TGTGCCACCCGGGGCCGTAAATCCGGGGAGCTGTTTTTT	TRBJ2-2	-	-	TRBV19
CASRGDSSSGYTF	TGTGCCAGCAGGGGGGACTCATCCTCTGGCTACACCTTC	TRBJ1-2	-	-	TRBV2
CASSPNRVNYGYTF	TGTGCCAGCAGTCCGAACAGGGTTAACTATGGCTACACCTTC	TRBJ1-2	-	-	TRBV28
CASSGSTGGTDTQYF	TGTGCCAGCAGTGGGAGTACGGGAGGGACAGATACGCAGTATTTT	TRBJ2-3	-	TRBD2	TRBV2
CASSLFREVGTAATNEKLFF	TGTGCCAGCAGTTTATTTCGGGAAGTCGGGACAGCTGCAACTAATGAAAAACTGTTTTTT	TRBJ1-4	-	TRBD1	TRBV27
CASSSEHNEQFF	TGTGCCAGCAGTTCCGAGCACAATGAGCAGTTCTTC	TRBJ2-1	few	-	TRBV12-3/TRBV12-4
CASSLGTGTDTQYF	TGTGCCAGCAGCTTAGGGACTGGCACAGATACGCAGTATTTT	TRBJ2-3	-	-	TRBV11-2
CASRERSGGDNEQFF	TGTGCCAGCAGAGAGAGATCTGGGGGCGACAATGAGCAGTTCTTC	TRBJ2-1	few	-	TRBV11-2
CASTLNVGELFF	TGTGCCAGCACCCTGAATGTCGGGGAGCTGTTTTTT	TRBJ2-2	many	-	TRBV7-2
CASSSLTGDTEAFF	TGTGCCAGCAGTAGCCTGACAGGGGACACTGAAGCTTTCTTT	TRBJ1-1	few	TRBD1	TRBV12-3/TRBV12-4
CSVSGVSYNEQFF	TGCAGTGTATCCGGGGTTTCCTACAATGAGCAGTTCTTC	TRBJ2-1	many	-	TRBV20-1
CASSWGEVAGTTDTQYF	TGTGCCAGCAGCTGGGGGGAGGTAGCGGGGACCACAGATACGCAGTATTTT	TRBJ2-3	few	TRBD2	TRBV7-8
CASSQHPAGIITDTQYF	TGTGCCAGCAGCCAACACCCTGCGGGGATTATCACAGATACGCAGTATTTT	TRBJ2-3	-	-	TRBV14
CASSSGVSYNEQFF	TGTGCCAGCAGCTCAGGGGTCTCCTACAATGAGCAGTTCTTC	TRBJ2-1	-	-	TRBV3-1
CASSQDLAGGLLEDTQYF	TGCGCCAGCAGCCAAGATCTAGCGGGGGGGCTTCTAGAAGATACGCAGTATTTT	TRBJ2-3	medium-sized	TRBD2	TRBV4-3
CASSPRTGGTGELFF	TGTGCCAGCAGCCCCCGGACAGGGGGCACCGGGGAGCTGTTTTTT	TRBJ2-2	many	TRBD1	TRBV7-6
CASSRRARESETQYF	TGTGCCAGCAGCCGGAGGGCCAGGGAAAGCGAGACCCAGTACTTC	TRBJ2-5	-	-	TRBV5-5
CASSYLTAQETQYF	TGTGCCAGCAGTTACCTGACAGCCCAAGAGACCCAGTACTTC	TRBJ2-5	few	-	TRBV6-2/TRBV6-3
CASSFQRGVDNEQFF	TGTGCCAGCAGCTTCCAGAGGGGGGTAGACAATGAGCAGTTCTTC	TRBJ2-1	-	-	TRBV7-2
CASSPLFGHLEAFF	TGTGCCAGCAGCCCGTTATTCGGCCACCTTGAAGCTTTCTTT	TRBJ1-1	-	-	TRBV6-5
CAISESGQGFETQYF	TGTGCCATCAGTGAGTCAGGACAGGGATTTGAGACCCAGTACTTC	TRBJ2-5	-	TRBD1	TRBV10-3
CASRLAGGAQGEQFF	TGTGCCAGCCGCTTAGCGGGAGGGGCACAGGGTGAGCAGTTCTTC	TRBJ2-1	few	TRBD2	TRBV6-4
CASSQGTGEETQYF	TGTGCCAGCAGCCAGGGGACAGGGGAGGAGACCCAGTACTTC	TRBJ2-5	few	TRBD1	TRBV3-1
CASSPLPGEGDTQYF	TGTGCCAGCAGCCCCCTCCCGGGGGAGGGAGATACGCAGTATTTT	TRBJ2-3	-	TRBD2	TRBV3-1
CASSHGGRTEAFF	TGTGCCAGCAGCCATGGGGGGCGGACTGAAGCTTTCTTT	TRBJ1-1	-	-	TRBV3-1
CAISESGTGKIRLEAFF	TGTGCCATCAGTGAGTCAGGAACAGGGAAAATTAGGCTTGAAGCTTTCTTT	TRBJ1-1	many	-	TRBV10-3
CASSLAFLRNEQFF	TGTGCCAGCAGTTTAGCGTTCCTTAGGAATGAGCAGTTCTTC	TRBJ2-1	few	-	TRBV6-2/TRBV6-3
CSVGRGFYEQYF	TGCAGCGTTGGTCGGGGGTTCTACGAGCAGTACTTC	TRBJ2-7	few	-	TRBV29-1
CSANGGTSGTQYF	TGCAGTGCCAATGGGGGGACCTCCGGGACCCAGTACTTC	TRBJ2-5	few	-	TRBV20-1
CASSRGPNEKLFF	TGCGCCAGCAGCCGGGGCCCTAATGAAAAACTGTTTTTT	TRBJ1-4	-	-	TRBV4-1
CSARDRVTSPLHF	TGCAGTGCTAGAGATCGGGTCACTTCACCCCTCCACTTT	TRBJ1-6	-	-	TRBV20-1
CASSVGVNQPQHF	TGTGCCAGCAGCGTAGGGGTCAATCAGCCCCAGCATTTT	TRBJ1-5	-	-	TRBV9
CASRPHWGNEQFF	TGTGCCAGCAGGCCACACTGGGGCAATGAGCAGTTCTTC	TRBJ2-1	many	-	TRBV2
CASSPGRGGQETQYF	TGCGCCAGCAGCCCCGGGAGGGGTGGCCAAGAGACCCAGTACTTC	TRBJ2-5	many	TRBD2	TRBV5-1
CASSPGGGWGSYNEQFF	TGTGCCAGCAGTCCGGGCGGGGGATGGGGCTCCTACAATGAGCAGTTCTTC	TRBJ2-1	few	TRBD2	TRBV27
CASSLARGTASSGANVLTF	TGTGCCAGCAGCTTAGCCCGGGGGACAGCTAGTTCTGGGGCCAACGTCCTGACTTTC	TRBJ2-6	-	-	TRBV7-8
CASVAWRAGSPLHF	TGTGCCAGTGTAGCGTGGAGGGCCGGTTCACCCCTCCACTTT	TRBJ1-6	-	-	TRBV25-1
CASSLYGGGPGNTEAFF	TGTGCCAGCAGCTTATATGGAGGTGGCCCAGGAAACACTGAAGCTTTCTTT	TRBJ1-1	few	-	TRBV7-9
CASSSGQGAGANVLTF	TGTGCCAGCAGTTCCGGACAGGGAGCCGGGGCCAACGTCCTGACTTTC	TRBJ2-6	many	TRBD1	TRBV6-5
CSARPTAGIEGAGSEQFF	TGCAGTGCTAGACCGACGGCGGGAATCGAGGGCGCAGGCTCTGAGCAGTTCTTC	TRBJ2-1	-	-	TRBV20-1